This TCR beta chain was found in a study of blood T cells in healthy people across ages. Findings and caveats of the study: With age, beta diversity per million T cells declined roughly linearly, significantly by around 43. Long-lived and aged donors differed, with more naive CD4+ cells and higher diversity in the long-lived.

Comment on this clonotype: The antigen remains undetermined.

This CDR3 region has 15 residues. J gave up 3 bases and V 3 bases, and 8 bases lay outside the gene matches. Germline assignment: CDR1 DFQATT and CDR2 SNEGSKA (reference sequence). For the second PCR, which ran for about 7 to 11 cycles, a sample-barcoded 5' primer and a J-beta primer mix were used. MiXCR was run by TCRdb on the 5' RACE reads, yielding one entry per CDR3 protein. The repertoire has around 1,000,000 distinct CDR3 sequences, 35% to 45% of them found once; the top ten carry about an eighth. The sample consisted of blood. This TCR came from a man aged 18 to 30 in good health. V and J are TRBV20-1 and TRBJ2-5; 9 bases are a match to TRBD2. The CDR3 DNA reads TGCAGTGCTAGCCCCAGCGGGGGGTTGAAAGAGACCCAGTACTTC. This gives the protein CSASPSGGLKETQYF.